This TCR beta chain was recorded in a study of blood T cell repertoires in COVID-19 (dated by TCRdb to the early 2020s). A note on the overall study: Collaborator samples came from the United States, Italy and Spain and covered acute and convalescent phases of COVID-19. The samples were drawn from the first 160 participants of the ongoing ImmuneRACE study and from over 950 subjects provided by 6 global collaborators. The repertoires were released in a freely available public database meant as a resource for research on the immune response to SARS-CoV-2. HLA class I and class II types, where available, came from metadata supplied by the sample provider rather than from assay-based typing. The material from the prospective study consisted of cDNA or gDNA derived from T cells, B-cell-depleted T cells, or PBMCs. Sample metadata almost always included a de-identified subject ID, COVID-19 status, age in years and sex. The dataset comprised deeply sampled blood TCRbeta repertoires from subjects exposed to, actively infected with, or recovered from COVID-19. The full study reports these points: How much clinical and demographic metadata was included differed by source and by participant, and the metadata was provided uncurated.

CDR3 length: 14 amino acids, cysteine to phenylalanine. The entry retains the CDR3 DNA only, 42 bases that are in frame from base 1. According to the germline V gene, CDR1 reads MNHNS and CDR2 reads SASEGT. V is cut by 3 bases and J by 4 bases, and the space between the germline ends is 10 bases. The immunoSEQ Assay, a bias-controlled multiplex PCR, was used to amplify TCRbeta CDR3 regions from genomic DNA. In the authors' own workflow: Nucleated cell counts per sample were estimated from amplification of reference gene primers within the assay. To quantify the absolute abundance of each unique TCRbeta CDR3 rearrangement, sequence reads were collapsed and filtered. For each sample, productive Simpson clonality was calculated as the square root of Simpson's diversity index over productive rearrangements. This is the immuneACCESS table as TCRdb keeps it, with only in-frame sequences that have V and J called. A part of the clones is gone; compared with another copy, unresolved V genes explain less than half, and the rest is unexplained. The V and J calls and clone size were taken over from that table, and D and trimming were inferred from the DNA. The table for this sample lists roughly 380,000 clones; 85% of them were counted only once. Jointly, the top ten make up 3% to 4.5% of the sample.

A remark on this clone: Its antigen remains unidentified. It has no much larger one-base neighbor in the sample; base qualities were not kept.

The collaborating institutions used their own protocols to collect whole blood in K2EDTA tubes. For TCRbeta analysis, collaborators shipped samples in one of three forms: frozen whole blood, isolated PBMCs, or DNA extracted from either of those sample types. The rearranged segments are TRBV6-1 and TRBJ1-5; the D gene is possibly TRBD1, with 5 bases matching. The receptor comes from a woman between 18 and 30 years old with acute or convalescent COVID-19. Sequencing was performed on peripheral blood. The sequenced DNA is TGTGCCAGCAGTGAGGTTAACAGGAATCAGCCCCAGCATTTT. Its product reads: CASSEVNRNQPQHF.